These T cell receptor beta chains were read from a single sample in a study of T cell responses to AZD1222 COVID-19 vaccine. TCRdb's table, derived via immunoSEQ multiplex PCR, lists solely in-frame clones and lacks some. The data hold roughly 120,000 clones, with 89% observed a single time. Sequenced material: peripheral blood, taken on day 0 of AZD1222 vaccination. The receptors derive from an adult in good health. The CDR3 runs from the conserved cysteine through the conserved F or W.

J gene | V gene | CDR3 protein
TRBJ2-5 | TRBV7-2 | CASSEGRPGRGTQYF
TRBJ1-4 | TRBV10-3 | CAIRPGTLGDEKLFF
TRBJ1-4 | TRBV5-5 | CASSLIPQGGEKLFF
TRBJ1-6 | TRBV6-5 | CASSYDRVTPLHF
TRBJ1-2 | TRBV6-5 | CASSYVFMEDYGYTF
TRBJ1-1 | TRBV28 | CASRKGATEAFF
TRBJ1-5 | TRBV28 | CASSFPGSPDQPQHF
TRBJ1-1 | TRBV9 | CASRGGPGMNTEAFF
TRBJ1-2 | TRBV7-9 | CASSYDEVGGYTF
TRBJ1-1 | TRBV28 | CASSAARDWGTEAFF
TRBJ2-7 | TRBV12-3/TRBV12-4 | CASSQGTYEQYF
TRBJ1-1 | TRBV5-1 | CASSLGVRAFF
TRBJ2-2 | TRBV13 | CASSPGGHTGELFF
TRBJ2-4 | TRBV12-3/TRBV12-4 | CASSRGKEDIQYF
TRBJ2-6 | TRBV2 | CASSEMEGPGANVLTF
TRBJ2-7 | TRBV6-1 | CASSEWTGDDEQYF
TRBJ2-7 | TRBV13 | CASSLPASGRAAYEQYF
TRBJ1-4 | TRBV9 | CASSPGGTGTNEKLFF
TRBJ2-2 | TRBV29-1 | CSVVGGYGTGELFF
TRBJ2-1 | TRBV4-2 | CASSQDGGLPWEFF
TRBJ2-1 | TRBV15 | CATSRDQGQVPSNEQFF
TRBJ1-3 | TRBV11-2 | CASSSPRKDSSGNTIYF
TRBJ1-2 | TRBV5-6 | CASSLREYGYTF
TRBJ2-7 | TRBV27 | CASSRGGGIYEQYF
TRBJ2-3 | TRBV12-5 | CASGLGGTGYADTQYF
TRBJ2-7 | TRBV30 | CAWSAGQGAHEQYF
TRBJ1-2 | TRBV28 | CASSLFTENYGYTF
TRBJ2-3 | TRBV7-6 | CASSLNGGSTDTQYF
TRBJ2-3 | TRBV7-2 | CASSPGSHTDTQYF
TRBJ2-5 | TRBV7-2 | CASSTPPRQETQYF
TRBJ2-3 | TRBV2 | CASSVGRPGDTQYF
TRBJ2-7 | TRBV28 | CASSPRTGGNEQYF
TRBJ1-2 | TRBV6-5 | CASSYGQGGNYGYTF
TRBJ1-6 | TRBV19 | CASTQPSSYNSPLHF
TRBJ1-2 | TRBV30 | CAWRSSPFYGYTF
TRBJ2-1 | TRBV11-2 | CASSFSFVGNEQFF
TRBJ2-7 | TRBV5-1 | CASSTNRAYEQYF
TRBJ2-2 | TRBV6-5 | CASSPRLAGAGELFF